Given below is one TCR beta chain in context. Its antigen is unidentified. A read error may account for a junction end that differs from germline. They got blood RNA out of unsorted whole blood and also pulled out germline DNA. This record belongs to a study of tumor-infiltrating lymphocytes in primary liver carcinoma. Overall study: Each sample had roughly 3.5 to 8 million productive TCRbeta reads regardless of tissue type. Study-level results: Bulk unsorted sampling precluded comparing CD4+ and CD8+ repertoires.

From germline, CDR1 is SGHAT and CDR2 FQNNGV. The CDR3 has 13 residues. Researchers generated TCR beta cDNA from around 510 ng of total RNA, relying on a constant-region primer. Three nested multiplex PCR rounds of slightly modified ARM-PCR generated TCR beta libraries. Researchers ran the first two PCR rounds for 9 to 10 cycles each with TRBV1-TRBV30 forward primers and a C-beta reverse primer. TCRdb redid the calling of the multiplex PCR reads with MiXCR, one entry per CDR3 protein. This sample has approximately 330,000 distinct CDR3 sequences; less than 65% occur once, and the top ten carry about 6.3%.

The clonotype comes from a man between 35 and 55 years old with primary liver carcinoma and hepatitis B virus infection. The V gene is TRBV11-2, the J gene TRBJ2-3, with TRBD2 as a possible D gene (5 bases). The sequencing sample was made of peripheral blood. The CDR3 sequence is CASSLLGADMQYF. The CDR3 nucleotides are TGTGCCAGCAGCTTATTGGGAGCAGATATGCAGTATTTT.